Listed below are T cell receptor beta chains from one sample, sequenced in a study of blood T cell repertoires in COVID-19. TCRdb's copy holds only in-frame clones and misses some; the assay was immunoSEQ multiplex PCR. There are 130,000 to 150,000 clones in the sample; more than 75% occur only once, and around 13% lies in the top ten. Sequencing input: peripheral blood. These TCRs come from an elderly man with acute or convalescent COVID-19. CDR3s include the opening cysteine and the closing phenylalanine or tryptophan. Fields, in order: V gene, J gene, D gene, clone size, CDR3 DNA, CDR3 protein. The D gene is left open where the match is weak. Not every row has a clone size; where given, it reads once, few, many or a size class.

v_gene: TRBV19
j_gene: TRBJ2-2
d_gene: TRBD2
abundance: .
CDR3nt: TGTGCCAGTATCGGAACCGTCAGCGGGGGGGCCTCCGGGGAGCTGTTTTTT
CDR3aa: CASIGTVSGGASGELFF

v_gene: TRBV28
j_gene: TRBJ1-1
d_gene: .
abundance: once
CDR3nt: TGTGCCAGCAGTTGGGGGGACGAAGGGAACACTGAAGCTTTCTTT
CDR3aa: CASSWGDEGNTEAFF

v_gene: TRBV11-3
j_gene: TRBJ2-2
d_gene: .
abundance: .
CDR3nt: TGTGCCAGCAGCTCGGGACACTTAAACACCGGGGAGCTGTTTTTT
CDR3aa: CASSSGHLNTGELFF

v_gene: TRBV7-2
j_gene: TRBJ1-2
d_gene: .
abundance: .
CDR3nt: TGTGCCAGCAGCCGGGGGGGTGGGTATGGCTACACCTTC
CDR3aa: CASSRGGGYGYTF

v_gene: TRBV9
j_gene: TRBJ2-7
d_gene: TRBD1
abundance: .
CDR3nt: TGTGCCAGCAGCGTAGCGACACAGGGGGGTAGGCAGTACTTC
CDR3aa: CASSVATQGGRQYF

v_gene: TRBV28
j_gene: TRBJ1-5
d_gene: TRBD1
abundance: .
CDR3nt: TGTGCCAGCAGTTTAAGAGGACAGGGGAGGCAGCCCCAGCATTTT
CDR3aa: CASSLRGQGRQPQHF

v_gene: TRBV4-3
j_gene: TRBJ1-1
d_gene: .
abundance: .
CDR3nt: TGCGCCAGCAGCCAAGATCTACAGGATGGTGAAGCTTTCTTT
CDR3aa: CASSQDLQDGEAFF

v_gene: TRBV27
j_gene: TRBJ2-7
d_gene: .
abundance: few
CDR3nt: TGTGCCAGCAGTTTTCGACGGGGTATCCACGAGCAGTACTTC
CDR3aa: CASSFRRGIHEQYF

v_gene: TRBV19
j_gene: TRBJ1-1
d_gene: .
abundance: few
CDR3nt: TGTGCCAGTAGTATGCTTGGAGACGGGACTGAAGCTTTCTTT
CDR3aa: CASSMLGDGTEAFF

v_gene: TRBV5-4
j_gene: TRBJ2-1
d_gene: TRBD2
abundance: .
CDR3nt: TGTGCCAGCAGCTCGGGGGGGGGCATCGATGAGCAGTTCTTC
CDR3aa: CASSSGGGIDEQFF

v_gene: TRBV5-1
j_gene: TRBJ2-7
d_gene: TRBD2
abundance: .
CDR3nt: TGCGCCAGCATGCGGGAGGATTGGTCCTACGAGCAGTACTTC
CDR3aa: CASMREDWSYEQYF

v_gene: TRBV7-3
j_gene: TRBJ1-3
d_gene: TRBD1
abundance: .
CDR3nt: TGTGCCAGCAGCTTGACAGGGCCTGGAAACACCATATATTTT
CDR3aa: CASSLTGPGNTIYF

v_gene: TRBV5-1
j_gene: TRBJ2-2
d_gene: .
abundance: few
CDR3nt: TGCGCCAGCAGTCCCCAGGGACTGTCGAACACCGGGGAGCTGTTTTTT
CDR3aa: CASSPQGLSNTGELFF

v_gene: TRBV24-1
j_gene: TRBJ2-3
d_gene: TRBD1
abundance: .
CDR3nt: TGTGCCACCAGTGATAAGGGACCCCTAGGGGGCCACACAGATACGCAGTATTTT
CDR3aa: CATSDKGPLGGHTDTQYF

v_gene: TRBV2
j_gene: TRBJ2-7
d_gene: .
abundance: .
CDR3nt: TGTGCCAGCAGTAGCCAACGGGGCGAGCAGTACTTC
CDR3aa: CASSSQRGEQYF

v_gene: TRBV5-1
j_gene: TRBJ2-7
d_gene: .
abundance: .
CDR3nt: TGCGCCAACAGCTCCTCGGACAATCCCTACGAGCAGTACTTC
CDR3aa: CANSSSDNPYEQYF

v_gene: TRBV10-1
j_gene: TRBJ1-1
d_gene: TRBD1
abundance: .
CDR3nt: TGCGCCAGCAGTGAGCTACGGGACAGAGTGAACACTGAAGCTTTCTTT
CDR3aa: CASSELRDRVNTEAFF

v_gene: TRBV6-5
j_gene: TRBJ2-7
d_gene: .
abundance: .
CDR3nt: TGTGCCAGCAGTTCCCATCCGGACACCGGCGAGCAGTACTTC
CDR3aa: CASSSHPDTGEQYF

v_gene: TRBV6-5
j_gene: TRBJ1-1
d_gene: .
abundance: .
CDR3nt: TGTGCCAGCAGTTACTCGAGTAAGGGGCGCACTGAAGCTTTCTTT
CDR3aa: CASSYSSKGRTEAFF

v_gene: TRBV4-1
j_gene: TRBJ1-4
d_gene: TRBD1
abundance: few
CDR3nt: TGCGCCAGCAGCAACACCATGGGACAGCTTCTTTTT
CDR3aa: CASSNTMGQLLF

v_gene: TRBV19
j_gene: TRBJ1-1
d_gene: .
abundance: few
CDR3nt: TGTGCCAGTAGCCGCTCGAGGAGGCTCGTGAACACTGAAGCTTTCTTT
CDR3aa: CASSRSRRLVNTEAFF

v_gene: TRBV4-2
j_gene: TRBJ2-2
d_gene: .
abundance: .
CDR3nt: TGTGCCAGCGGGGGGACGGGGTCGGACACCGGGGAGCTGTTTTTT
CDR3aa: CASGGTGSDTGELFF

v_gene: TRBV5-6
j_gene: TRBJ2-7
d_gene: .
abundance: .
CDR3nt: TGTGCCAGCAGCTTGGGACAGAGCTCCTACGAGCAGTACTTC
CDR3aa: CASSLGQSSYEQYF

v_gene: TRBV7-2
j_gene: TRBJ2-6
d_gene: .
abundance: .
CDR3nt: TGTGCCAGCAGCTTACAGAACTCTGGGGCCAACGTCCTGACTTTC
CDR3aa: CASSLQNSGANVLTF

v_gene: TRBV6-4
j_gene: TRBJ2-2
d_gene: TRBD2
abundance: .
CDR3nt: TGTGCCAGCAGACGGGACTACAACACCGGGGAGCTGTTTTTT
CDR3aa: CASRRDYNTGELFF

v_gene: TRBV7-8
j_gene: TRBJ1-1
d_gene: TRBD1
abundance: .
CDR3nt: TGTGCCAGCAACTACAGGGGGCTGTCTGGCACTGAAGCTTTCTTT
CDR3aa: CASNYRGLSGTEAFF

v_gene: TRBV6-6
j_gene: TRBJ1-5
d_gene: TRBD1
abundance: .
CDR3nt: TGTGCCAGCAGGGGACAGGGAAGCAATCAGCCCCAGCATTTT
CDR3aa: CASRGQGSNQPQHF

v_gene: TRBV7-2
j_gene: TRBJ2-5
d_gene: .
abundance: .
CDR3nt: TGTGCCAGCAGCTTAAGGTCCACAGTTGATGGGACCCAGTACTTC
CDR3aa: CASSLRSTVDGTQYF

v_gene: TRBV7-9
j_gene: TRBJ2-2
d_gene: TRBD1
abundance: .
CDR3nt: TGTGCCAGCAGCCCCCGACAGGGGTGGGAAACCGGGGAGCTGTTTTTT
CDR3aa: CASSPRQGWETGELFF

v_gene: TRBV4-1
j_gene: TRBJ1-1
d_gene: TRBD1
abundance: .
CDR3nt: TGCGCCAGCAGCCAGAACAGGGGTACTGAAGCTTTCTTT
CDR3aa: CASSQNRGTEAFF

v_gene: TRBV10-3
j_gene: TRBJ1-4
d_gene: .
abundance: .
CDR3nt: TGTGCCATCGGGGGGGGTGGCGAAAAACTGTTTTTT
CDR3aa: CAIGGGGEKLFF

v_gene: TRBV7-9
j_gene: TRBJ1-5
d_gene: .
abundance: .
CDR3nt: TGTGCCAGCAGCAAGGGGGGGCTCAAGCCCCAGCATTTT
CDR3aa: CASSKGGLKPQHF

v_gene: TRBV6-4
j_gene: TRBJ2-3
d_gene: TRBD1
abundance: .
CDR3nt: TGTGCCAGCAGTGACCTTAAGGGACAGGCGGTTCGAATTTTCACAGATACGCAGTATTTT
CDR3aa: CASSDLKGQAVRIFTDTQYF

v_gene: TRBV6-5
j_gene: TRBJ1-2
d_gene: TRBD1
abundance: few
CDR3nt: TGTGCCAGCAGTTACTCGATGTCAGGGGGTGGCTACACCTTC
CDR3aa: CASSYSMSGGGYTF

v_gene: TRBV2
j_gene: TRBJ2-1
d_gene: .
abundance: .
CDR3nt: TGTGCCAGCAGTGAACGGGGTCTTGGTTATAATGAGCAGTTCTTC
CDR3aa: CASSERGLGYNEQFF

v_gene: TRBV5-1
j_gene: TRBJ1-2
d_gene: TRBD1
abundance: .
CDR3nt: TGCGCCAGCAGACAAGGACAGGAGCTCGTTCCGTATGGCTACACCTTC
CDR3aa: CASRQGQELVPYGYTF

v_gene: TRBV12-3/TRBV12-4
j_gene: TRBJ2-3
d_gene: .
abundance: .
CDR3nt: TGTGCCAGCAGTTTCAGGGGTGGGGATACGCAGTATTTT
CDR3aa: CASSFRGGDTQYF

v_gene: TRBV5-1
j_gene: TRBJ1-2
d_gene: TRBD1
abundance: .
CDR3nt: TGCGCCAGCAGCCTAACACCGGGACAGGGACATGGCTACACCTTC
CDR3aa: CASSLTPGQGHGYTF

v_gene: TRBV15
j_gene: TRBJ2-3
d_gene: .
abundance: .
CDR3nt: TGTGCCACCAGCATCCTAGCGGATACGCAGTATTTT
CDR3aa: CATSILADTQYF

v_gene: TRBV27
j_gene: TRBJ2-6
d_gene: TRBD1
abundance: .
CDR3nt: TGTGCCAGCAGTTCCAAAACCGGGACAGGGGGTATAGTGGGGGCCAACGTCCTGACTTTC
CDR3aa: CASSSKTGTGGIVGANVLTF

v_gene: TRBV24-1
j_gene: TRBJ2-5
d_gene: TRBD2
abundance: once
CDR3nt: TGTGCCACCAGTGATTCATCTAGCGGGGCGGCTGGGACCCAGTACTTC
CDR3aa: CATSDSSSGAAGTQYF

v_gene: TRBV18
j_gene: TRBJ1-2
d_gene: TRBD1
abundance: .
CDR3nt: TGTGCCAGCTCACCACGACAGGGAGAGTGGTATGGCTACACCTTC
CDR3aa: CASSPRQGEWYGYTF

v_gene: TRBV7-9
j_gene: TRBJ2-2
d_gene: TRBD2
abundance: .
CDR3nt: TGTGCCAGCAGCCCTTACGCCGGGACTAGAAACACCGGGGAGCTGTTTTTT
CDR3aa: CASSPYAGTRNTGELFF

v_gene: TRBV19
j_gene: TRBJ1-5
d_gene: .
abundance: .
CDR3nt: TGTGCCAGTAGTATAGGTTCGGGGCCCCAGCATTTT
CDR3aa: CASSIGSGPQHF

v_gene: TRBV5-1
j_gene: TRBJ1-6
d_gene: .
abundance: .
CDR3nt: TGCGCCAGCAGCTTGTCAGGGTTAGGGAATTCACCCCTCCACTTT
CDR3aa: CASSLSGLGNSPLHF

v_gene: TRBV30
j_gene: TRBJ1-1
d_gene: .
abundance: .
CDR3nt: TGTGCCTGGAGTGGGGGAGGGAACACTGAAGCTTTCTTT
CDR3aa: CAWSGGGNTEAFF

v_gene: TRBV5-1
j_gene: TRBJ1-2
d_gene: .
abundance: .
CDR3nt: TGCGCCAGCAGCTTGTATGCCGACGTTCTGGAGTTC
CDR3aa: CASSLYADVLEF

v_gene: TRBV11-3
j_gene: TRBJ2-1
d_gene: .
abundance: .
CDR3nt: TGTGCCAGCAGCTTAGACGTCAATGAGCAGTTCTTC
CDR3aa: CASSLDVNEQFF

v_gene: TRBV28
j_gene: TRBJ2-1
d_gene: TRBD1
abundance: .
CDR3nt: TGTGCCAGCAGTTCCGGGACAGGGAAGAATGAGCAGTTCTTC
CDR3aa: CASSSGTGKNEQFF

v_gene: TRBV19
j_gene: TRBJ1-4
d_gene: TRBD1
abundance: once
CDR3nt: TGTGCCAGTAGTAAACAGGGGGCGAATAATGAAAAACTGTTTTTT
CDR3aa: CASSKQGANNEKLFF

v_gene: TRBV2
j_gene: TRBJ1-1
d_gene: .
abundance: .
CDR3nt: TGTGCCAGCAGTGGCCCGGGGAGGACTGAAGCTTTCTTT
CDR3aa: CASSGPGRTEAFF

v_gene: TRBV7-6
j_gene: TRBJ2-2
d_gene: .
abundance: .
CDR3nt: TGTGCCAGCAGCTTACTAGATAATCGGAGGTCCACCGGGGAGCTGTTTTTT
CDR3aa: CASSLLDNRRSTGELFF

v_gene: TRBV7-2
j_gene: TRBJ2-7
d_gene: TRBD1
abundance: .
CDR3nt: TGTGCCAGCAGCTTAAGAGTAGACAGGGACTACGAGCAGTACTTC
CDR3aa: CASSLRVDRDYEQYF

v_gene: TRBV9
j_gene: TRBJ2-2
d_gene: .
abundance: few
CDR3nt: TGTGCCAGCAGCGTAGGATGGGGGCAGGATGCCATGTTCGGGGAGCTGTTTTTT
CDR3aa: CASSVGWGQDAMFGELFF

v_gene: TRBV6-5
j_gene: TRBJ2-2
d_gene: .
abundance: .
CDR3nt: TGTGCCAGCAGTTCGGGGGAGCGAGACGGGGAGCTGTTTTTT
CDR3aa: CASSSGERDGELFF

v_gene: TRBV30
j_gene: TRBJ2-3
d_gene: .
abundance: .
CDR3nt: TGTGCCTGGAGTTTTGGGCACCCATCCACAGATACGCAGTATTTT
CDR3aa: CAWSFGHPSTDTQYF

v_gene: TRBV28
j_gene: TRBJ2-1
d_gene: .
abundance: .
CDR3nt: TGTGCCAGCCAGGGCCTACACTCCTACAATGAGCAGTTCTTC
CDR3aa: CASQGLHSYNEQFF

v_gene: TRBV2
j_gene: TRBJ2-3
d_gene: TRBD2
abundance: few
CDR3nt: TGTGCCAGCAGTGAATCTAGCGGGGGGGCATATACGCAGTATTTT
CDR3aa: CASSESSGGAYTQYF

v_gene: TRBV24-1
j_gene: TRBJ2-5
d_gene: .
abundance: once
CDR3nt: TGTGCCACCAGTGACCCCTCCGCTCCCAGGAAAGAGACCCAGTACTTC
CDR3aa: CATSDPSAPRKETQYF